The 8 T cell receptor beta chains below all came from one sample that was sequenced in a study of technical replicates of blood from a few donors. Some clones are missing from TCRdb's copy, which holds only in-frame ones; the method was immunoSEQ multiplex PCR. The sample yields tens of thousands of clones, 94% seen once. The sample comprised T cells isolated from PBMCs. The origin of the receptors is a human donor in good health.

This clone appeared a single time. The rearrangement uses TRBV5-1 and TRBJ2-5; a weak D match, TRBD2 (5 bases). The germline V gene has CDR1 SGHRS and CDR2 YFSETQ. This CDR3 is built from 14 residues. Trimming took 3 bases from V and 5 from J, leaving 14 bases between them. In nucleotides, the CDR3 is TGCGCCAGCAGCTCCGGGATCAGTGAGGAGACCCAGTACTTC. This gives the protein CASSSGISEETQYF. Supplemented by reference TRBV5-1 and TRBJ2-5, the full variable domain reads KAGVTQTPRYLIKTRGQQVTLSCSPISGHRSVSWYQQTPGQGLQFLFEYFSETQRNKGNFPGRFSGRQFSNSRSEMNVSTLELGDSALYLCASSSGISEETQYFGPGTRLLVL.

The V call is TRBV9, the J call TRBJ2-5; TRBD2 might be the D (5 bases). Per germline, CDR1 SGDLS and CDR2 YYNGEE. Trimming pared 1 base from V and 2 bases from J, leaving 6 bases between. This CDR3 has 13 residues. DNA of the CDR3: TGTGCCAGCAGCGTAACGGGACAAGAGACCCAGTACTTC. This codes for CASSVTGQETQYF.

V is TRBV19 and J is TRBJ1-1; no definite D call. CDR1 is LNHDA, CDR2 SQIVND, per germline (reference sequence). The length of the CDR3 is 13 residues. The ends were cut back, 3 bases at V and 1 base at J, with 6 bases in the middle. CDR3 coding DNA: TGTGCCAGTAGTATGTCGGGGAACACTGAAGCTTTCTTT. Its translation is CASSMSGNTEAFF.

The V and J genes are TRBV14 and TRBJ2-7; 12 nucleotides agree with TRBD1. V dropped 4 bases and J dropped 6; count of bases not matched to a gene: 7. Germline V gene sequence: CDR1 SGHDN, CDR2 FVKESK. CDR3 length equals 15 residues. CDR3 DNA: TGTGCCAGCAGCCTCGCCGGGACAGGGGGCGCCGAGCAGTACTTC. Its translation: CASSLAGTGGAEQYF. Full variable domain (remainder filled in from reference TRBV14 and TRBJ2-7): EAGVTQFPSHSVIEKGQTVTLRCDPISGHDNLYWYRRVMGKEIKFLLHFVKESKQDESGMPNNRFLAERTGGTYSTLKVQPAELEDSGVYFCASSLAGTGGAEQYFGPGTRLTVT.

This chain uses TRBV11-3 with TRBJ2-2, with D maybe TRBD1 (6 bases). Trimming left V 8 bases short and J 1 base short, with 20 bases between. Germline CDR1 and CDR2: SGHNT and YENEEA. The CDR3 is 17 amino acids. The CDR3 is CASLTITGTENTGELFF. CDR3 DNA sequence: TGTGCCAGCTTAACTATAACAGGGACCGAGAACACCGGGGAGCTGTTTTTT.

The CDR3 sequence: CSVEPGQAYGYTF. In DNA form, the CDR3 reads TGCAGCGTTGAACCTGGGCAGGCCTATGGCTACACCTTC. The chain combines TRBV29-1 with TRBJ1-2; D remains ambiguous. This CDR3 is 13 amino acids long. V lost 2 bases to trimming and J lost 4 bases, with 11 bases between them. Germline CDR1 and CDR2: SQVTM and ANQGSEA.

V usage is TRBV4-2 and J usage is TRBJ1-3; 7 bases are a match to TRBD1. The CDR3 is made up of 15 amino acids. The germline CDR1 and CDR2 sequences are LGHNA and YNFKEQ. V lost 4 bases, J lost 4 bases, and 7 bases stayed unmatched. The CDR3 DNA is TGTGCCAGCAGCCTCACCAGGGGGATCGGAAACACCATATATTTT. It specifies CASSLTRGIGNTIYF.

V and J are TRBV5-4 and TRBJ1-2; D is unclear. V lost 4 bases and J lost 4, with 11 bases in between. This CDR3 has 13 amino acids. The germline V gene encodes CDR1 SGHNT and CDR2 YYREEE (reference sequence). CDR3 sequence (DNA): TGTGCCAGCAGCCGAGACACCTTCTATGGCTACACCTTC. This sequence encodes CASSRDTFYGYTF.